This T cell receptor beta chain originates from a study of cytomegalovirus exposure and HLA in healthy donors. Concerning this clone: Its target is unknown. This sample also contains other DNA sequences that code for the same CDR3.

This CDR3 has 13 residues. Trimming pared 2 bases from V and 4 bases from J, leaving 6 bases between. CDR1 is MNHNY, CDR2 SVGAGI, per germline (reference sequence). Findings and limits, study-wide: An analysis was carried out later, and it reportedly showed fewer N-insertions in an Asian-associated ancestry cluster than the approximately 610-donor mean. HLA restriction was apparent for most CMV-associated TCR beta chains in a later analysis. Accurate prediction of HLA-A and HLA-B alleles (for most subjects) was reportedly achieved from TCR beta sequences.

Primers for the PCR totalled 60 Vbeta and 13 Jbeta. Here immunoSEQ multiplex PCR was the method, and the copy in TCRdb shows in-frame clones only, minus some. Of approximately 140,000 clones in the sample, approximately 79% were seen once. Sequenced: PBMCs. The sequence was collected from a woman aged 45 to 65 in good health and CMV-seropositive. The chain recombines TRBV6-6 with TRBJ1-5; D remains unclear. The CDR3 region has the DNA TGTGCCAGCAGTTACGGAGGGAATCAGCCCCAGCATTTT. This gives the protein CASSYGGNQPQHF.